This TCR beta chain emerged from a study of T cells and copy number aberrations in small-cell lung cancer. Study results and limitations: A small sample size limited this study; results need validation. Tumors showed lower T-cell density, richness and clonality than adjacent lung, though density did not differ significantly.

The V end lost 4 bases, the J end lost 1 base, and 13 bases lay between the germline ends. CDR3 size: 15 residues. CDR1 KGHSH and CDR2 LQKENI come from the germline V gene. Worth noting for this clone: What it binds is unknown.

Produced via immunoSEQ multiplex PCR; TCRdb's table is partial and in-frame only. Among 9,000 to 10,000 clones listed, about 80% were seen once. Limited-stage small-cell lung cancer patients underwent surgery between the late 2000s and the early 2020s. This receptor was obtained from a man aged 55 to 70 with small cell lung cancer. V gene TRBV18 combines with J gene TRBJ1-1; no firm D call. The sequencing sample was made of normal tissue next to the tumor. This CDR3 reads CASSLSVGGNTEAFF. CDR3 DNA sequence: TGTGCCAGCTCACTATCAGTGGGAGGGAACACTGAAGCTTTCTTT.